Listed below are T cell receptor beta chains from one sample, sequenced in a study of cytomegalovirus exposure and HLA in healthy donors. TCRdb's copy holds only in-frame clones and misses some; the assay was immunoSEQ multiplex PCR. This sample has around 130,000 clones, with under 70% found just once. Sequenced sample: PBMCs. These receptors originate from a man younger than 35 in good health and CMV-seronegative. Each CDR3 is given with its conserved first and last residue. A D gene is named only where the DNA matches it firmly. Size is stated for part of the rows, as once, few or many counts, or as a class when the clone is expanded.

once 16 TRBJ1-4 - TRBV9 TGTGCCAGCAGCCTCGGACACCCTCTATACAATGAAAAACTGTTTTTT CASSLGHPLYNEKLFF
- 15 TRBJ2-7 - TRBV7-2 TGTGCCAGCAGCGGAGTAGGGGGACCCTCCTACGAGCAGTACTTC CASSGVGGPSYEQYF
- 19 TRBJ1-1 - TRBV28 TGTGCCAGCCCTCCCCCCTCGTTCTTCTGGGCACAAATAGAGACTGAAGCTTTCTTT CASPPPSFFWAQIETEAFF
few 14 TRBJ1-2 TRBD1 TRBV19 TGTGCCAGTAGTATCGCAGGGGGCCCCGGAGGCTACACCTTC CASSIAGGPGGYTF
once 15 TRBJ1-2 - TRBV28 TGTGCCAGCAGCCTTCCCGAACTTAGCTTCTATGGCTACACCTTC CASSLPELSFYGYTF
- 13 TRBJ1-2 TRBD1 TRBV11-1 TGTGCCAGCAGCCAAGGGACAGGGGATGGCTACACCTTC CASSQGTGDGYTF
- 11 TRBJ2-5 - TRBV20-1 TGCAGTGCTAGTGGCCCGCAGACCCAGTACTTC CSASGPQTQYF
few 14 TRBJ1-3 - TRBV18 TGTGCCAGCTCTACAGGGCCTTCTGGAAACACCATATATTTT CASSTGPSGNTIYF
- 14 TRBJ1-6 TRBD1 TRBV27 TGTGCCAGCAGGCTCGGGACAGGGGTTTCACCCCTCCACTTT CASRLGTGVSPLHF
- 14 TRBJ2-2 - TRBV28 TGTGCCAGCAGCGCGAGCAGGTACACCGGGGAGCTGTTTTTT CASSASRYTGELFF
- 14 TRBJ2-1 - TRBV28 TGTGCCAGCACGGACTTCCTGTTTTACAATGAGCAGCTCTTC CASTDFLFYNEQLF
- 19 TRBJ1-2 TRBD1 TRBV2 TGTGCCAGCAGTGAATTTCCTTTTATGGAACAGGGACAGAACTATGGCTACACCTTC CASSEFPFMEQGQNYGYTF
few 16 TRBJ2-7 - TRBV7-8 TGTGCCAGCAGCCTTTCGACAGGGGCGGGGGACTACGAGCAGTACTTC CASSLSTGAGDYEQYF
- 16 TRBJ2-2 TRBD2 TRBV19 TGTGCCAGTAGTATCAGACTAGCGGGAGAAGGTGGGGAGCTGTTTTTT CASSIRLAGEGGELFF